The present T cell receptor (beta chain) was sequenced within a study of blood T cells in healthy people across ages. Study-level points and caveats: While age rose, TCR beta diversity per million T cells dropped in a roughly linear way. The percentage of naive T cells correlated strongly with TCR beta diversity. Aged donors had fewer naive CD4+ cells and lower diversity than long-lived donors.

For the second PCR, which ran for about 7 to 11 cycles, a sample-barcoded 5' primer and a J-beta primer mix were used. Each sample provided no less than 3 million CDR3-containing paired-end reads. TCRdb re-derived calls from the 5' RACE reads in MiXCR, one entry per CDR3 protein. The table has some 1.5 million distinct CDR3 sequences, roughly 43% seen once. On this clonotype: Its specificity is unknown.

Per the germline V gene, CDR1 is LNHNV and CDR2 is YYDKDF (reference sequence). This CDR3 has 14 amino acids. V was shortened by 0 bases and J by 13 bases, with 16 bases between the two germline ends. The source is a woman in her late teens or twenties in good health. The sample consisted of blood. The V call is TRBV15, the J call TRBJ2-4; D uncertain. The CDR3 DNA reads TGTGCCACCAGCAGAGATACGAAGGAGTGGCGGCAGTACTTC. Amino acid sequence: CATSRDTKEWRQYF.